This entry lists 26 T cell receptor beta chains sequenced from one sample in a study of beta chain features in type 1 diabetes. Overall study results and limits: Among patients with Type 1 diabetes, TCRB CDR3s were moderately but significantly shorter in every one of the four CD4+ subsets.

The entirety of the isolated RNA underwent reverse transcription, so expressed TCRB transcripts were sequenced. Using immunoSEQ multiplex PCR, the repertoire was profiled, and TCRdb retains in-frame clones only, with some absent. The data contain hundreds of thousands of clones, about 15% of them singletons. No antigen has been assigned to these receptors. The specimen sequenced was naive CD4+ T cells from blood. The receptors come from a man aged 18 to 35 with type 1 diabetes.

The chain employs TRBV30 and TRBJ1-2; D gene uncertain. V dropped 0 bases and J dropped 6 bases, with 5 bases sitting between them. CDR1 and CDR2 from the germline V gene are GTSNPN and SVGIG (reference sequence). This CDR3 spans 11 amino acids. DNA for the CDR3: TGTGCCTGGAGTGTACACAATGGCTACACCTTC. It yields the protein CAWSVHNGYTF.

This clone has a handful of counts. This chain links TRBV5-1 with TRBJ1-2; tentatively, D is TRBD1 (5 bases). This CDR3 is 14 amino acids long. Trimming removed 0 bases from V and 5 bases from J, with 11 bases in between. Germline values: CDR1 SGHRS, CDR2 YFSETQ. CDR3 nucleotides: TGCGCCAGCAGCTTGGATCACACAGGATATGGCTACACCTTC. Its translation is CASSLDHTGYGYTF.

This sequence joins TRBV5-4 and TRBJ2-3, with 7 bases lining up with TRBD2. This CDR3 contains 15 residues. Germline V gives CDR1 SGHNT, CDR2 YYREEE (reference sequence). The V gene end was trimmed by 4 bases and the J gene end by 7 bases; junction bases not matched to a gene: 12. The CDR3 sequence is CASSPAVTSANTQYF. CDR3 in DNA: TGTGCCAGCAGCCCCGCGGTTACTAGCGCTAATACGCAGTATTTT.

This clone was observed a handful of times. The V call is TRBV6-5, the J call TRBJ2-7; the match to TRBD2 covers 10 bases. Trimming cost V 6 bases and J 1 base; bases outside gene matches: 6. This CDR3 has 15 residues. Germline CDR1 and CDR2: MNHEY and SVGAGI. Here the CDR3 reads CASSWRTSGSYEQYF. The CDR3 nucleotides are TGTGCCAGCAGCTGGAGGACTAGCGGATCCTACGAGCAGTACTTC.

In DNA form, the CDR3 reads TGTGCCAGTAGTATAGGGCGGGCCTTAGAGCAGTATTTT. Protein: CASSIGRALEQYF. This chain links TRBV19 with TRBJ2-3, with a possible D match to TRBD2 (5 bases). The ends were cut back, 1 base at V and 11 bases at J, with 13 bases in the middle. There are 13 residues in the CDR3. Germline V lookup: CDR1 LNHDA, CDR2 SQIVND (reference sequence).

The chain employs TRBV5-6 and TRBJ1-4, with TRBD1 matching 11 bases. CDR3 length equals 17 residues. The V gene's germline CDR1 is SGHDT and CDR2 YYEEEE. V lost 4 bases, J lost 0 bases, and 5 bases stayed unmatched. Here the CDR3 reads CASSRPGQGATNEKLFF. The CDR3 DNA reads TGTGCCAGCAGCCGTCCGGGACAGGGGGCAACTAATGAAAAACTGTTTTTT.

The rearrangement links TRBV19 to TRBJ1-5; D ambiguous. V dropped 3 bases and J dropped 1 base, with 19 bases sitting between them. Germline CDR1 LNHDA, CDR2 SQIVND (reference sequence). The CDR3 length is 18 residues. The CDR3 spells CASSIPMVKTRSNQPQHF. CDR3 bases: TGTGCCAGTAGTATTCCCATGGTGAAAACTCGGAGCAATCAGCCCCAGCATTTT.

This CDR3 reads CASSLVGGGGTSETQYF. The CDR3 DNA is TGTGCCAGCAGCTTGGTGGGGGGTGGGGGAACGTCGGAGACCCAGTACTTC. This sequence joins TRBV5-4 and TRBJ2-5; the D gene is possibly TRBD2 (6 bases). The V gene lost 0 bases and the J gene lost 5 bases, with 20 bases spanning the gap. CDR3 length equals 17 residues. The germline V gene has CDR1 SGHNT and CDR2 YYREEE (reference sequence).

This clone has a handful of counts. This rearrangement joins TRBV29-1 to TRBJ1-5; no firm D call. Germline-derived CDR1 and CDR2 are SQVTM and ANQGSEA. The CDR3 has 14 amino acids. V lost 5 bases and J 0 bases, leaving 11 bases between the germline ends. The CDR3 nucleotides are TGCAGCGTTCGCTTGGGCGCTAGCAATCAGCCCCAGCATTTT. This sequence encodes CSVRLGASNQPQHF.

The chain has TRBV5-1 and TRBJ2-1; TRBD1 aligns across 7 bases. CDR3 size: 18 residues. CDR1 is SGHRS and CDR2 is YFSETQ in the germline V gene. V lost 5 bases to trimming and J lost 3 bases; unmatched junction nucleotides: 17. CDR3 bases: TGCGCCAGCAGAACGACAACGAGGGGGCCGAGTTTCTACAATGAGCAGTTCTTC. Amino acid sequence: CASRTTTRGPSFYNEQFF.

This clone was detected a few times. This chain connects TRBV2 to TRBJ2-7, with a weak D call TRBD2 (6 bases). This CDR3 has 11 amino acids. The V end lost 6 bases, the J end lost 11 bases, and 14 bases lay between the germline ends. CDR1 is SNHLY and CDR2 is FYNNEI in the germline V gene. In DNA, the CDR3 is TGTGCCAGCAGGCGGGACCTAAAGGAGTACTTC. It yields the protein CASRRDLKEYF.

This clone was observed a few times. The V and J genes are TRBV30 and TRBJ1-5; D is uncertain. V dropped 0 bases and J dropped 3 bases, with 12 bases sitting between them. This CDR3 contains 15 residues. Germline V gene lookup returns CDR1 GTSNPN and CDR2 SVGIG (reference sequence). The CDR3 sequence: CAWSVPAGFNQPQHF. CDR3 nucleotides: TGTGCCTGGAGTGTACCGGCCGGGTTCAATCAGCCCCAGCATTTT.

The rearrangement joins TRBV7-9 to TRBJ2-1; the match to TRBD2 covers 9 bases. CDR1 and CDR2 from the germline V gene are SEHNR and FQNEAQ (reference sequence). The J segment lost 13 bases and the V segment lost 5 bases, leaving 12 bases of the junction unmatched. This CDR3 is built from 14 residues. CDR3 nucleotides: TGTGCCAGCAGCCTTCTGCGCGCGGGAGGGGAACAGTTCTTC. Translation: CASSLLRAGGEQFF. Full variable domain (outside the CDR3, taken from reference TRBV7-9 and TRBJ2-1): DTGVSQNPRHKITKRGQNVTFRCDPISEHNRLYWYRQTLGQGPEFLTYFQNEAQLEKSRLLSDRFSAERPKGSFSTLEIQRTEQGDSAMYLCASSLLRAGGEQFFGPGTRLTVL.

This clone was counted only a few times. The chain combines TRBV10-3 with TRBJ2-1, with 11 positions matching TRBD2. CDR3 size: 16 residues. Per germline, CDR1 ENHRY and CDR2 SYGVKD. The V segment lost 4 bases and the J segment 2 bases; nucleotides outside the gene matches: 4. Here the CDR3 DNA reads TGTGCCATCAGTGTCGCTAGCGGGAGGACCTACAATGAGCAGTTCTTC. Translated: CAISVASGRTYNEQFF.

Only a few counts were recorded for this clone. V and J are TRBV15 and TRBJ2-7; D gene uncertain. V gave up 0 bases and J gave up 3 bases, with 3 bases separating them. The germline V gene encodes CDR1 LNHNV and CDR2 YYDKDF (reference sequence). The length of the CDR3 is 12 residues. The CDR3 DNA reads TGTGCCACCAGCAGAGATCTCTACGAGCAGTACTTC. Amino acids: CATSRDLYEQYF.

The genes are TRBV30 and TRBJ1-5; D call uncertain. Trimming pared 7 bases from V and 1 base from J, leaving 11 bases between. CDR1 and CDR2 (germline): GTSNPN, SVGIG (reference sequence). This CDR3 has 13 amino acids. The CDR3 region is CASQRGSNQPQHF. In DNA, the CDR3 is TGTGCCTCCCAGCGAGGGAGCAATCAGCCCCAGCATTTT.

The sample holds a few counts of this clone. The genes are TRBV7-2 and TRBJ2-5, with D tentatively TRBD1 (5 bases). V lost 4 bases to trimming and J lost 5 bases, with 11 bases between them. The CDR3 totals 13 residues. Germline CDR1 and CDR2: SGHTA and FQGNSA. The CDR3 protein is CASSSARDETQYF. The DNA for the CDR3 is TGTGCCAGCAGCTCGGCCAGGGATGAGACCCAGTACTTC.

The chain uses TRBV10-3 and TRBJ2-7; tentative D call: TRBD1 (5 bases). Germline lookup yields CDR1 ENHRY and CDR2 SYGVKD. The length of the CDR3 is 14 residues. The V and J ends lost 4 bases and 3 bases respectively, with 13 bases between them. Here the CDR3 reads CAISGSGAGYEQYF. CDR3 nucleotides: TGTGCCATCAGTGGTTCTGGGGCTGGCTACGAGCAGTACTTC.

The gene calls are TRBV23-1 and TRBJ2-3; TRBD1 matches at 8 bases. TRBV23-1 is marked as an open reading frame, function uncertain. This CDR3 region has 15 residues. V lost 3 bases and J lost 3; bases outside the gene matches: 5. The CDR3 loop is CASSQLDRGTDTQYF. DNA for the CDR3: TGCGCCAGCAGTCAGCTTGACAGGGGTACAGATACGCAGTATTTT.

This rearrangement joins TRBV7-2 to TRBJ2-3; D may be TRBD2 (5 bases). Germline V lookup: CDR1 SGHTA, CDR2 FQGNSA. This CDR3 is built from 16 residues. V was cut by 1 base and J by 6 bases, with 17 bases left in between. The CDR3 bases are TGTGCCAGCAGCTTAGAAGCGGACCCACGGACGGATACGCAGTATTTT. Its protein product is CASSLEADPRTDTQYF. Together with reference TRBV7-2 and TRBJ2-3, the CDR3 gives the full variable domain: GAGVSQSPSNKVTEKGKDVELRCDPISGHTALYWYRQSLGQGLEFLIYFQGNSAPDKSGLPSDRFSAERTGGSVSTLTIQRTQQEDSAVYLCASSLEADPRTDTQYFGPGTRLTVL.

The table lists this clone with a few counts. CDR3 DNA sequence: TGCGCCAGCATCGGCCGGGCGGGAGGTCGCTACAATGAGCAGTTCTTC. Translating gives CASIGRAGGRYNEQFF. This rearrangement joins TRBV10-2 to TRBJ2-1; TRBD2 agrees at 8 bases. The CDR3 totals 16 residues. Trimming took 7 bases from V and 3 from J; bases not matched to a gene: 11. CDR1 is WSHSY, CDR2 SAAADI, per germline.

This clone was counted only a few times. The chain uses TRBV27 and TRBJ2-1, with 10 bases aligning to TRBD1. The germline gives CDR1 MNHEY, CDR2 SMNVEV (reference sequence). V dropped 5 bases and J dropped 9; count of bases not matched to a gene: 7. The CDR3 runs to 14 residues. CDR3 sequence reads: CASSPGQGLGEQFF. Here the CDR3 DNA reads TGTGCCAGCAGTCCGGGACAGGGGTTAGGTGAGCAGTTCTTC.

This sequence joins TRBV11-2 and TRBJ2-1; D not certain. The germline gives CDR1 SGHAT, CDR2 FQNNGV. V dropped 1 base and J dropped 9 bases, with 7 bases sitting between them. The CDR3 sequence is 12 residues long. CDR3 in DNA: TGTGCCAGCAGCTTAGGAGTCGGTGAGCAGTTCTTC. Protein sequence: CASSLGVGEQFF.

This rearrangement joins TRBV28 to TRBJ2-3; 9 nucleotides align to TRBD2. Germline V CDR1 and CDR2: MDHEN, SYDVKM. This CDR3 contains 18 residues. Trimming removed 5 bases from V and 2 bases from J; junction bases left unmatched: 14. In DNA form, the CDR3 reads TGTGCCAGCAGTCCAACCTCGCGGCTAGCGGGGTTCACAGATACGCAGTATTTT. Translation gives CASSPTSRLAGFTDTQYF.

This clone was picked up a small number of times. This sequence joins TRBV15 and TRBJ2-1; D is ambiguous. V gave up 0 bases and J gave up 2 bases, with 5 bases separating them. Germline CDR1 LNHNV, CDR2 YYDKDF (reference sequence). This CDR3 is built from 14 residues. Written as DNA, the CDR3 is TGTGCCACCAGCAGAGATGAGGCCTACAATGAGCAGTTCTTC. It yields the protein CATSRDEAYNEQFF.

This clone was counted a few times. This rearrangement joins TRBV20-1 to TRBJ2-1; TRBD1 matches at 7 bases. J gave up 7 bases and V 5 bases, and 2 bases lay outside the gene matches. There are 11 residues in the CDR3. The germline CDR1 and CDR2 sequences are DFQATT and SNEGSKA (reference sequence). CDR3 in DNA: TGCAGTGCTTACAGGGGTAATGAGCAGTTCTTC. Its protein is CSAYRGNEQFF.